A selection of T cell receptor beta chains follows, all from one sample in a study of blood T cell repertoires in COVID-19. TCRdb keeps only in-frame clones here, not all; method: immunoSEQ multiplex PCR. The sample records 200,000 to 250,000 clones, about four fifths being singletons. Sequencing was performed on peripheral blood. The origin of the receptors is a woman aged 80 or older with acute or convalescent COVID-19. The CDR3 runs from the conserved cysteine through the conserved F or W. A D gene is named only where the DNA matches it firmly. Not all rows give a size; the values are once, few, many and, for expanded clones, a class.

>TRBV10-2|TRBJ1-1|NA|NA
TGCGCCAGCCGAAAAGACAGTTACGCTGAAGCTTTCTTT
CASRKDSYAEAFF
>TRBV7-2|TRBJ2-7|NA|TRBD1
TGTGCCAGCAGGGAAGGACAGGGCAAGACCTACGAGCAGTACTTC
CASREGQGKTYEQYF
>TRBV2|TRBJ2-1|NA|NA
TGTGCCAGCAGTGTGGAGGCTGAGCAGTTCTTC
CASSVEAEQFF
>TRBV5-1|TRBJ1-1|NA|NA
TGCGCCAGCAGCTTGGGGCAGTCGAACACTGAAGCTTTCTTT
CASSLGQSNTEAFF
>TRBV7-2|TRBJ1-4|NA|NA
TGTGCCAGCAGCTTACCGGGTCCCGCGCGCGAAAAACTGTTTTTT
CASSLPGPAREKLFF
>TRBV28|TRBJ1-2|NA|NA
TGTGCCAGCAGTCTCCATGGGGCAGCATATGGCTACACCTTC
CASSLHGAAYGYTF
>TRBV4-2|TRBJ1-6|NA|TRBD1
TGTGCCAGCAGCCAAGAAGACAGGGGATGGAATTCACCCCTCCACTTT
CASSQEDRGWNSPLHF
>TRBV24-1|TRBJ2-1|NA|TRBD2
TGTGCCACCAGCCGGACTAGCGGGGGACCGGGGGAGCAGTTCTTC
CATSRTSGGPGEQFF
>TRBV5-4|TRBJ1-6|NA|TRBD1
TGTGCCAGCAGCCCAGGGGGCCCCGGGATTAATTCACCCCTCCACTTT
CASSPGGPGINSPLHF
>TRBV14|TRBJ2-1|NA|NA
TGTGCCAGCAGCCAGGAGGGCCGAGACAGAGACAATGAGCAGTTCTTC
CASSQEGRDRDNEQFF
>TRBV7-8|TRBJ2-4|NA|NA
TGTGCCAGCAGCTTTTCACAGGGTGGGAACATTCAGTACTTC
CASSFSQGGNIQYF
>TRBV28|TRBJ1-2|NA|TRBD1
TGTGCCAGCAGTTTATTCGGAGGGGGGACAGGGAAATATGGCTACACCTTC
CASSLFGGGTGKYGYTF
>TRBV23-1|TRBJ1-2|NA|NA
TGCGCCAGCAGTCAAATCAGGGGAACAGGTTACTCCCGACCCCCCTATGGCTACACCTTC
CASSQIRGTGYSRPPYGYTF
>TRBV19|TRBJ1-3|NA|TRBD1
TGTGCCAGTAGTGCCTGGACAGGGAACGGAAACACCATATATTTT
CASSAWTGNGNTIYF
>TRBV6-5|TRBJ1-3|NA|NA
TGTGCCAGCAGGGGGCCTGGAAACACCATATATTTT
CASRGPGNTIYF
>TRBV5-6|TRBJ1-5|few|TRBD1
TGTGCCAGCAGCTTTTCCCAGCGGACAGGGGGAAACCAGCCCCAGCATTTT
CASSFSQRTGGNQPQHF
>TRBV3-1/TRBV3-2|TRBJ1-2|NA|TRBD1
TGTGCCAGCAGCCAAAGGTGGGACAGGGCGTTTAACTATGGCTACACCTTC
CASSQRWDRAFNYGYTF
>TRBV7-9|TRBJ1-2|NA|TRBD1
TGTGCCAGCAGCCGAGACGGGGGACAGTACGTCCTTTTGGGCTACACCTTC
CASSRDGGQYVLLGYTF
>TRBV27|TRBJ1-2|NA|NA
TGTGCCAGGCTGACTACAGGGATAGGCTACACCTTC
CARLTTGIGYTF
>TRBV7-6|TRBJ2-2|NA|NA
TGTGCCAGCAGCTTATCCGGCGGGGCCAGAAACACCGGGGAGCTGTTTTTT
CASSLSGGARNTGELFF
>TRBV5-1|TRBJ2-1|NA|TRBD2
TGCGCCAGCAAGACCTTCGGGACTAGCGGGGGGGATGAGCAGTTCTTC
CASKTFGTSGGDEQFF
>TRBV9|TRBJ1-5|NA|NA
TGTGCCAGCAGCGTAGACGGGAATCAGCCCCAGCATTTT
CASSVDGNQPQHF
>TRBV18|TRBJ2-1|NA|NA
TGTGCCAGCTCACCCCGGGAGACTAGCTCCTACAATGAGCAGTTCTTC
CASSPRETSSYNEQFF
>TRBV6-2/TRBV6-3|TRBJ2-7|NA|NA
TGTGCCAGCAGTTACTCGAGACGGGGGGCCTTGTACGAGCAGTACTTC
CASSYSRRGALYEQYF
>TRBV7-9|TRBJ1-6|NA|TRBD1
TGTGCCAGCATGGTTGGGACAGGGAATTCACCCCTCCACTTT
CASMVGTGNSPLHF
>TRBV6-5|TRBJ1-3|NA|TRBD1
TGTGCCAGCAGAACAGGGGGCTTTGGAAACACCATATATTTT
CASRTGGFGNTIYF
>TRBV6-1|TRBJ2-7|NA|TRBD1
TGTGCCAGCAGTAAAGGTGGACAGGCGTTCTCCTACGAGCAGTACTTC
CASSKGGQAFSYEQYF
>TRBV7-2|TRBJ2-5|NA|NA
TGTGCCAGCAGCTTAGCGACTAGGGGGCCGGGGACCCAGTACTTC
CASSLATRGPGTQYF
>TRBV5-1|TRBJ1-4|NA|TRBD1
TGCGCCAGCAGCCAAGGACAGGGGGAAAAACTGTTTTTT
CASSQGQGEKLFF
>TRBV7-9|TRBJ2-3|NA|NA
TGTGCCAGCAGCCCCCAAAGCACAGATACGCAGTATTTT
CASSPQSTDTQYF
>TRBV5-1|TRBJ2-1|few|TRBD2
TGCGCCAGCAGCCCCCATAGGATCGAGCGGGGGTTCAATGAGCAGTTCTTC
CASSPHRIERGFNEQFF
>TRBV6-6|TRBJ2-2|NA|TRBD1
TGTGCAACCCCGGGACAGGGGGTCACCGGGGAGCTGTTTTTT
CATPGQGVTGELFF
>TRBV7-2|TRBJ2-5|NA|TRBD2
TGTGCCAGCAGCTTAGGGCTAGCGGTGCACCAAGAGACCCAGTACTTC
CASSLGLAVHQETQYF
>TRBV9|TRBJ1-3|NA|NA
TGTGCCAGCAGCACGACAGGCGTCTCTGGAAACACCATATATTTT
CASSTTGVSGNTIYF
>TRBV9|TRBJ1-6|once|TRBD1
TGTGCCAGCAGCCTCCGGGACAGAGTATATTCACCCCTCCACTTT
CASSLRDRVYSPLHF
>TRBV2|TRBJ1-4|NA|NA
TGTGCCAGCAGCGATCGAGGGTGGGGAGAAAAACTGTTTTTT
CASSDRGWGEKLFF
>TRBV5-1|TRBJ2-2|NA|TRBD2
TGCGCCAGCAGCTTGTATCCTAGCGGGGACACCGGGGAGCTGTTTTTT
CASSLYPSGDTGELFF
>TRBV6-5|TRBJ1-2|NA|TRBD1
TGTGCCAGCAGTACGGGACAGGGCTATGGCTACACCTTC
CASSTGQGYGYTF
>TRBV3-1/TRBV3-2|TRBJ2-7|NA|TRBD2
TGTGCCAGCAGCCAAGTCAATAGCGGGGGTTACGAGCAGTACTTC
CASSQVNSGGYEQYF
>TRBV7-2|TRBJ1-3|NA|TRBD1
TGTGCCAGCAGCTTCGACAGGGGGCGGAGGGACACCATATATTTT
CASSFDRGRRDTIYF
>TRBV19|TRBJ1-5|NA|NA
TGTGCCAGTAGTATGTCGGGGTCTAGGAGCCAGCCCCAGCATTTT
CASSMSGSRSQPQHF
>TRBV5-4|TRBJ2-2|few|NA
TGTGCCAGCAAGAGGGACATTTCGGGACGCACCGGGGAGCTGTTTTTT
CASKRDISGRTGELFF
>TRBV16|TRBJ1-2|NA|NA
TGTGCCAGCAGCCAATCGTCGGGACACTTCCAGGGCTACACCTTC
CASSQSSGHFQGYTF
>TRBV6-2/TRBV6-3|TRBJ2-7|NA|NA
TGTGCCAGCAGTCAGGGACTGGGGAGCTCCTACGAGCAGTACTTC
CASSQGLGSSYEQYF
>TRBV6-5|TRBJ2-7|NA|TRBD2
TGTGCCAGCAGTTACAACATTCGGGGGGTATACGAGCAGTACTTC
CASSYNIRGVYEQYF
>TRBV2|TRBJ1-1|NA|NA
TGTGCCAGCAGTGAAACGGACATCCAGAACACTGAAGCTTTCTTT
CASSETDIQNTEAFF
>TRBV6-4|TRBJ1-2|NA|NA
TGTGCCAGCAGTGACACTCTGCAGGCACTTGACGGCTACACCTTC
CASSDTLQALDGYTF
>TRBV2|TRBJ1-4|NA|NA
TGTGCCAGCCGGGAGGGGGGTTCAGGAAAACTGTTTTTT
CASREGGSGKLFF
>TRBV5-1|TRBJ2-2|NA|TRBD1
TGCGCCAGCAGCTTGGAAGGGGGCGCGAACACCGGGGAGCTGTTTTTT
CASSLEGGANTGELFF
>TRBV6-1|TRBJ1-1|NA|TRBD1
TGTGCCAGCAGTGCCCAGGGACAGGGAGGTTTCTTAACTGAAGCTTTCTTT
CASSAQGQGGFLTEAFF
>TRBV11-3|TRBJ1-4|NA|TRBD1
TGTGCCAGCAGCTTGGTCCCCGGGACAGGGGGCGAAGGTGAAAAACTGTTTTTT
CASSLVPGTGGEGEKLFF
>TRBV30|TRBJ1-1|NA|NA
TGTGCCTGGTCTCGGGGGGGGAACACTGAAGCTTTCTTT
CAWSRGGNTEAFF
>TRBV6-5|TRBJ1-2|NA|NA
TGTGCCAGCATCGCCCGGGACACCAACTATGGCTACACCTTC
CASIARDTNYGYTF
>TRBV6-5|TRBJ1-6|NA|NA
TGTGCCAGCAGTCCCCGAGGTCCCCCCCTCCACTTT
CASSPRGPPLHF
>TRBV19|TRBJ1-1|NA|NA
TGTGCCAGTAGTATAGGCGGAGGCCTGGTTGAAGCTTTCTTT
CASSIGGGLVEAFF